This TCR beta chain came from a study of cytomegalovirus exposure and HLA in healthy donors. Study-wide context: As released early, the data held about 85 million unique TCRs from HLA-typed donors.

Turning to this clone: Its antigen is as yet unknown.

Whole-study findings and limits: Links to common viral pathogens appeared, in a later analysis, for several of the most significant clusters.

Primers: 60 Vbeta forward and 13 Jbeta reverse. Measured with immunoSEQ multiplex PCR; TCRdb has only the in-frame clones, and not every one. The table has about 220,000 clones, approximately 68% seen once. V was clipped by 3 bases and J by 4 bases; unmatched bases: 3. The CDR3 sequence is 13 residues long. CDR1 is SQVTM, CDR2 ANQGSEA, per germline. The clonotype was recovered from a woman aged 30 to 39 in good health and CMV-seronegative. Sequencing used PBMCs. The rearrangement links TRBV29-1 to TRBJ2-3; 8 bases map to TRBD2. The CDR3 DNA reads TGCAGCGTTGAGCGGGGGGCCTCAGATACGCAGTATTTT. This gives the protein CSVERGASDTQYF.